This record looks at one T cell receptor beta chain sequence and its context. Its antigen is unknown. Base qualities are not at hand, and no much larger clone is one base apart. For sequencing of the TCRbeta CDR3 region, genomic DNA was extracted from the sorted cells. The immunoSEQ Assay was used for sequencing of TCRbeta CDR3 regions. Not all clones reach the TCRdb copy of this immuneACCESS table, which keeps in-frame sequences only. Checked studies attribute under half of the gap to unresolved V genes and leave the rest unexplained. Counted in this sample were 55,000 to 80,000 clones; 80% to 90% of them appeared once. Around 2.3% of the sample belongs to the ten largest clones. These data are taken from a study of OX40 agonist ivuxolimab in advanced cancers. Regarding the research as a whole: Ivuxolimab was an agonistic, fully human IgG2 monoclonal antibody directed against OX40 (CD134), a costimulatory receptor. Intravenous ivuxolimab was administered to patients every 2 weeks at six dose levels: 0.01, 0.1, 0.3, 1.5, 3 and 10 mg/kg. Of the approximately 54 patients in dose escalation, around 20 had hepatocellular carcinoma, approximately 15 had melanoma, 9 had renal cell carcinoma and 9 had head and neck cancer. The dose-escalation cohort was 82.7% male with a mean age of about 60 years, ranging from roughly 23 to 79. Prior anti-PD-1, anti-PD-L1 or anti-CTLA-4 therapy was permitted, and checkpoint inhibitors had been received by less than 45% of dose-escalation patients. Partial responses occurred in three dose-escalation patients, of whom one had hepatocellular carcinoma and two had cutaneous melanoma. Peripheral TCRbeta sequencing aimed to test whether ivuxolimab altered TCR sequence diversity and caused clonal T-cell expansion. The monotherapy dose-escalation portion (N ≈ 50 patients) of the phase I ivuxolimab trial is reported in the paper. Summary of the overall study and its limitations: After ivuxolimab, more expanded clones were found on average in CD8+ T cells than in CD4+ T cells. Partial responders in the 0.1-3.0 mg/kg groups had among the lowest normalized peripheral clonal expansion, especially among CD8+ T cells. Antigen specificity was not determined for the clonally expanded peripheral T cells. At doses of 0.1 to 3.0 mg/kg, clonal expansion of both CD4+ and CD8+ blood T cells was observed from baseline to week 6. Low levels of normalized T-cell clonal expansion were also seen in some nonresponding patients.

V is cut back by 5 bases and J by 7 bases, with 6 bases in the junction unmatched. Based on the germline V gene (reference sequence), the CDR1 and CDR2 sequences are GTSNPN and SVGIG. From the cysteine up to the phenylalanine, the CDR3 has a length of 13 residues. Only CDR3 DNA remains: 39 bases, in frame from the first base. The trial excluded patients who had a history of autoimmune disease or were on systemic immunosuppression. In every dose cohort, peripheral blood was drawn for TCR sequencing at baseline, cycle 4 day 1, and cycle 7 day 1. The samples were drawn from a first-in-human, open-label, multicenter phase I dose-escalation trial of ivuxolimab. Adults with locally advanced or metastatic melanoma, renal cell carcinoma, hepatocellular carcinoma or head and neck squamous cell carcinoma were enrolled in the trial. Before TCR sequencing, CD4+ T cells and CD8+ T cells were sorted from peripheral blood as separate populations.

Sequenced material: CD4+ or CD8+ T cells sorted from blood, taken in a trial of the OX40 agonist ivuxolimab. This clonotype was obtained from an adult with an advanced solid tumor such as melanoma, head and neck, liver or kidney cancer. The rearranged segments are TRBV30 and TRBJ1-2; 11 central bases correspond to TRBD1. CDR3 sequence: CAWRTGGLGGYTF. The DNA reads as follows: TGTGCCTGGCGGACAGGGGGCCTCGGTGGCTACACCTTC.